The 28 T cell receptor beta chains given below trace back to one sample, sequenced in a study of cytomegalovirus exposure and HLA in healthy donors. PCR was performed using 60 Vbeta and 13 Jbeta primers. Here immunoSEQ multiplex PCR was the method, and the copy in TCRdb shows in-frame clones only, minus some. The listing records fewer than 200,000 clones. The sequenced material came from PBMCs. The receptors here all came from a young man in good health and CMV-seronegative.

The chain has TRBV6-5 and TRBJ1-3; D possibly corresponds to TRBD1 (5 bases). Germline V gene data show CDR1 as MNHEY and CDR2 as SVGAGI. The length of the CDR3 is 15 residues. Trimming shortened V by 6 bases and J by 0 bases, and 12 bases separated the two germline ends. The CDR3 nucleotides are TGTGCCAGCAGCCCCTCCAGGGTCTCTGGAAACACCATATATTTT. Its protein is CASSPSRVSGNTIYF.

The J gene is TRBJ1-2, the V gene TRBV7-9; 7 bases match TRBD1. Per germline, CDR1 SEHNR and CDR2 FQNEAQ (reference sequence). The CDR3 is 17 amino acids. Unmatched junction bases numbered 15, after V lost 6 bases and J lost 2 bases. As DNA, the CDR3 is TGTGCCAGCAGTCGGGAACCAACCGGGACAGCGAACTATGGCTACACCTTC. Encoded protein: CASSREPTGTANYGYTF.

The J gene is TRBJ2-7, the V gene TRBV4-2; TRBD2 might be the D (6 bases). Germline V CDR1 and CDR2: LGHNA, YNFKEQ. Trimming removed 4 bases from V and 3 bases from J, with 13 bases in between. The CDR3 contains 14 residues. The CDR3 sequence is CASSPGRLGYEQYF. The DNA for the CDR3 is TGTGCCAGCAGCCCCGGGAGACTGGGCTACGAGCAGTACTTC.

The rearrangement joins TRBV10-3 to TRBJ2-1, with 8 bases identical to TRBD1. This CDR3 contains 15 residues. Germline trimming cut 6 bases from V and 9 bases from J; bases unmatched to any gene: 13. The V gene's germline CDR1 is ENHRY and CDR2 SYGVKD. CDR3 protein: CAISELTGGRGEQFF. DNA of the CDR3: TGTGCCATCAGCGAATTAACAGGGGGACGGGGTGAGCAGTTCTTC.

About this clone itself: One end of the junction does not line up with germline, which may come from a read error. This rearrangement joins TRBV6-5 to TRBJ2-3; 8 bases fit TRBD2. This CDR3 region has 15 residues. Germline loops: CDR1 MNHEY, CDR2 SVGAGI. As DNA, the CDR3 is TGTGCCAGCAGTGACTCATTAGCGGGGCCAGATACGCAGTATTTT. Amino acid sequence: CASSDSLAGPDTQYF.

V and J are TRBV10-3 and TRBJ2-1; 11 nucleotides match TRBD2. V dropped 3 bases and J dropped 7; count of bases not matched to a gene: 5. There are 15 residues in the CDR3. In germline, CDR1 is ENHRY, CDR2 SYGVKD. The CDR3 spells CAISDGTSGSNEQFF. The CDR3, as DNA: TGTGCCATCAGTGACGGGACTAGCGGATCTAATGAGCAGTTCTTC.

The rearrangement links TRBV5-5 to TRBJ2-3, with D unresolved. Germline V CDR1 and CDR2: SGHKS, YYEKEE (reference sequence). The length of the CDR3 is 15 residues. With 0 bases removed from V and 0 bases from J, the gap between germline ends came to 8 bases. CDR3 in amino acids: CASSLGLTSTDTQYF. CDR3 bases: TGTGCCAGCAGCTTGGGACTCACCAGCACAGATACGCAGTATTTT.

The chain combines TRBV7-8 with TRBJ2-7; 10 nucleotides match TRBD1. Germline CDR1 is SGHVS and CDR2 is FQNEAQ. With V trimmed by 4 bases and J by 0 bases, 6 bases remained unmatched. This CDR3 contains 16 residues. The chain's CDR3 is CASSSPGQGTSYEQYF. CDR3 in DNA: TGTGCCAGCAGCTCCCCGGGACAGGGGACCTCCTACGAGCAGTACTTC.

CDR3 residues: CASSPGTSGRWGNEQFF. The CDR3 DNA reads as TGTGCCAGCAGCCCCGGGACTAGCGGGAGGTGGGGCAATGAGCAGTTCTTC. This rearrangement joins TRBV28 to TRBJ2-1; 15 bases match TRBD2. The CDR3 sequence is 17 residues long. The trim removed 6 bases at V and 6 bases at J, leaving 9 bases unmatched. Germline loops: CDR1 MDHEN, CDR2 SYDVKM.

The V call is TRBV9, the J call TRBJ2-7, with 8 bases fitting TRBD1. The ends lost 1 base at V and 4 bases at J; junction bases unmatched: 7. The CDR3 is 15 residues long. CDR1 and CDR2 from the germline V gene are SGDLS and YYNGEE. CDR3: CASSVSTGAQYEQYF. As DNA, the CDR3 is TGTGCCAGCAGCGTATCGACAGGGGCTCAATACGAGCAGTACTTC. Variable domain in full (rest from reference TRBV9 and TRBJ2-7): DSGVTQTPKHLITATGQRVTLRCSPRSGDLSVYWYQQSLDQGLQFLIQYYNGEERAKGNILERFSAQQFPDLHSELNLSSLELGDSALYFCASSVSTGAQYEQYFGPGTRLTVT.

The chain links TRBV2 to TRBJ1-5; tentative D call: TRBD1 (5 bases). This CDR3 is built from 13 residues. V lost 4 bases, J lost 4 bases, and 8 bases lay in between. CDR1 is SNHLY, CDR2 FYNNEI, per germline. The CDR3 is CASSGRQNQPQHF. The CDR3 coding sequence is TGTGCCAGCAGTGGGCGACAGAATCAGCCCCAGCATTTT.

V and J are TRBV7-9 and TRBJ1-1; TRBD1 agrees at 10 bases. This CDR3 has 14 residues. Germline V CDR1 and CDR2: SEHNR, FQNEAQ (reference sequence). V gave up 1 base and J gave up 8 bases; unmatched junction bases: 4. DNA of the CDR3: TGTGCCAGCAGCTTAGGGACAGGGGGGAGAGAAGCTTTCTTT. Its translation is CASSLGTGGREAFF.

V usage is TRBV28 and J usage is TRBJ1-3, with D unresolved. Germline values: CDR1 MDHEN, CDR2 SYDVKM. Trimming left V 6 bases short and J 0 bases short, with 9 bases between. The CDR3 contains 14 residues. CDR3 region: CASRPGSSGNTIYF. In DNA, the CDR3 is TGTGCCAGCAGGCCGGGAAGCTCTGGAAACACCATATATTTT.

The CDR3 nucleotides read TGTGCCATCAGTGTGGGGGGAGGGGAGGCCGAGCAGTACTTC. Encoded protein: CAISVGGGEAEQYF. This chain uses TRBV10-3 with TRBJ2-7; 7 positions match TRBD2. Germline CDR1 ENHRY, CDR2 SYGVKD. This CDR3 comprises 14 residues. V lost 4 bases to trimming and J lost 6 bases; unmatched junction nucleotides: 9.

The V gene is TRBV9, the J gene TRBJ2-5; 11 bases align to TRBD1. The DNA matches TRBJ2-7 better at its end, which makes the J call doubtful. Germline lookup yields CDR1 SGDLS and CDR2 YYNGEE. The CDR3 has 15 amino acids. The CDR3 nucleotides read TGTGCCAGCAGCCGGACAGGGGGCGCAGGCTACGAGCAGTACTTC. It encodes CASSRTGGAGYEQYF.

The V gene is TRBV7-7, the J gene TRBJ2-7; 7 nucleotides match TRBD1. Germline-derived CDR1 and CDR2 are SSHAT and FNYEAQ (reference sequence). Trimming removed 5 bases from V and 6 bases from J; junction bases left unmatched: 7. There are 13 residues in the CDR3. For the CDR3, the DNA is TGTGCCAGCAGCACTTGGACAGGCGGCGAGCAGTACTTC. It yields the protein CASSTWTGGEQYF. Full variable domain (remainder filled in from reference TRBV7-7 and TRBJ2-7): GAGVSQSPRYKVTKRGQDVTLRCDPISSHATLYWYQQALGQGPEFLTYFNYEAQPDKSGLPSDRFSAERPEGSISTLTIQRTEQRDSAMYRCASSTWTGGEQYFGPGTRLTVT.

The chain combines TRBV19 with TRBJ2-7, with D uncertain. The CDR3 consists of 13 residues. Germline-derived CDR1 and CDR2 are LNHDA and SQIVND (reference sequence). Trimming cost V 6 bases and J 3 bases, with 12 bases left between them. The CDR3 loop reads CASSTQAHYEQYF. In DNA form, the CDR3 reads TGTGCCAGTAGCACGCAGGCGCACTACGAGCAGTACTTC.

This chain links TRBV4-2 with TRBJ1-4, with 10 bases identical to TRBD1. Germline CDR1 and CDR2: LGHNA and YNFKEQ. The CDR3 is 18 residues long. V shed 0 bases and J 5 bases; nucleotides not matched to a gene: 9. The CDR3 loop reads CASSQDPSTGGQNEKLFF. CDR3 nucleotide sequence: TGTGCCAGCAGCCAAGATCCCTCGACAGGGGGCCAAAATGAAAAACTGTTTTTT.

The V call is TRBV30, the J call TRBJ2-5, with TRBD2 matching 7 bases. The J call may be incorrect, as the DNA end agrees better with TRBJ2-7. The CDR3 runs to 12 residues. The germline V gene encodes CDR1 GTSNPN and CDR2 SVGIG (reference sequence). This CDR3 reads CAWMAGDYEQYF. CDR3 bases: TGTGCCTGGATGGCGGGAGACTACGAGCAGTACTTC.

The V and J genes are TRBV5-6 and TRBJ1-1; 9 bases line up with TRBD1. Losses at the gene ends were 3 bases for V and 4 bases for J; bases not matched to a gene: 7. Germline V gives CDR1 SGHDT, CDR2 YYEEEE. The CDR3 has 15 residues. The CDR3 region is CASSWGGTGTTEAFF. In DNA form, the CDR3 reads TGTGCCAGCAGCTGGGGTGGGACAGGGACCACTGAAGCTTTCTTT. Supplemented by reference TRBV5-6 and TRBJ1-1, the full variable domain reads DAGVTQSPTHLIKTRGQQVTLRCSPKSGHDTVSWYQQALGQGPQFIFQYYEEEERQRGNFPDRFSGHQFPNYSSELNVNALLLGDSALYLCASSWGGTGTTEAFFGQGTRLTVV.

For the CDR3, the DNA is TGCGCCAGCAGCACTCGACTAGTCGGAAACCCCTACGAGCAGTACTTC. Translated: CASSTRLVGNPYEQYF. The chain links TRBV5-1 to TRBJ2-7, with D perhaps TRBD2 (6 bases). Trimming shortened V by 4 bases and J by 2 bases, and 19 bases separated the two germline ends. The CDR3 sequence is 16 residues long. The germline V gene has CDR1 SGHRS and CDR2 YFSETQ.

The chain uses TRBV9 and TRBJ1-2; D may be TRBD1 (6 bases). The CDR3 is 15 amino acids. The V gene lost 4 bases and the J gene lost 0 bases, with 13 bases spanning the gap. Germline V gene lookup returns CDR1 SGDLS and CDR2 YYNGEE. The CDR3 loop reads CASSTRDKPNYGYTF. The CDR3 DNA reads as TGTGCCAGCAGCACTCGGGACAAACCTAACTATGGCTACACCTTC.

The CDR3 is CASSLRLAGNEQYF. The DNA for the CDR3 is TGTGCCAGCAGCTTGAGACTAGCGGGAAACGAGCAGTACTTC. This chain joins TRBV5-4 and TRBJ2-7; 11 positions agree with TRBD2. Germline values: CDR1 SGHNT, CDR2 YYREEE (reference sequence). V lost 1 base to trimming and J lost 5 bases; unmatched junction nucleotides: 2. The length of the CDR3 is 14 residues.

This chain joins TRBV27 and TRBJ2-7; 11 bases match TRBD2. Germline V CDR1 and CDR2: MNHEY, SMNVEV (reference sequence). The V segment lost 3 bases and the J segment 0 bases; nucleotides outside the gene matches: 7. The CDR3 runs 17 residues. CDR3 protein: CASSFAPLAGGSYEQYF. Here the CDR3 DNA reads TGTGCCAGCAGTTTCGCTCCTCTAGCGGGAGGCTCCTACGAGCAGTACTTC.

The chain couples TRBV6-4 to TRBJ1-2; D is ambiguous. Germline V gene data show CDR1 as MRHNA and CDR2 as SNTAGT. The CDR3 consists of 14 residues. V lost 4 bases to trimming and J lost 2 bases, with 11 bases between them. CDR3 protein: CASSAGTVNYGYTF. The DNA for the CDR3 is TGTGCCAGCAGTGCGGGAACAGTCAACTATGGCTACACCTTC.

The chain links TRBV5-5 to TRBJ1-1; D might be TRBD1 (6 bases). Germline assignment: CDR1 SGHKS and CDR2 YYEKEE (reference sequence). This CDR3 spans 16 amino acids. V lost 4 bases to trimming and J lost 4 bases, with 20 bases between them. The CDR3 reads CASSVLPAQGSTEAFF. In DNA, the CDR3 is TGTGCCAGCAGCGTATTACCGGCACAGGGATCCACTGAAGCTTTCTTT.

The chain combines TRBV5-1 with TRBJ2-7, with D possibly TRBD2 on 5 matching bases. The ends were cut back, 0 bases at V and 2 bases at J, with 12 bases in the middle. Per germline, CDR1 SGHRS and CDR2 YFSETQ. The CDR3 runs to 15 residues. The CDR3 region has the DNA TGCGCCAGCAGCTTGGAGCCGACGGAGGCCTACGAGCAGTACTTC. It translates to CASSLEPTEAYEQYF.

The rearrangement uses TRBV25-1 and TRBJ1-5, with D tentatively TRBD1 (6 bases). The CDR3 has 14 amino acids. Trimming shortened V by 2 bases and J by 7 bases, and 12 bases separated the two germline ends. CDR1 and CDR2 from the germline V gene are MGHDK and SYGVNS. CDR3 sequence reads: CASSEDRLSQPQHF. CDR3 coding DNA: TGTGCCAGCAGTGAAGACAGGCTTTCCCAGCCCCAGCATTTT.